A selection of T cell receptor beta chains follows, all from one sample in a study of shared clonotypes between healthy human individuals. Using immunoSEQ multiplex PCR, the repertoire was profiled, and TCRdb retains in-frame clones only, with some absent. The data contain approximately 2,300,000 clones, under 95% of them seen just once; the ten biggest clones take up 0.37%. The sample was naive CD4+ T cells from PBMCs. The receptors were gathered from a man between 18 and 29 years old in good health. Some clones in this sample may be carry-over from other donors' samples. Each CDR3 is given with its conserved first and last residue. A D gene is named only where the DNA matches it firmly. Size tells how often a clone was seen (once, few, many) or the class of an expanded clone, and some rows leave it out.

j_call: TRBJ2-3; v_call: TRBV30; clone_size: -; d_call: -; cdr3_nt: TGTGCCTGGACTAAGGGCTGGGGAACAGATACGCAGTATTTT; cdr3_aa: CAWTKGWGTDTQYF
j_call: TRBJ1-1; v_call: TRBV7-8; clone_size: few; d_call: -; cdr3_nt: TGTGCCAGCAGCTTAATCCCGGGGAAGACTGAAGCTTTCTTT; cdr3_aa: CASSLIPGKTEAFF
j_call: TRBJ1-4; v_call: TRBV19; clone_size: -; d_call: -; cdr3_nt: TGTGCCAGTAGTACCCGTCTGGGAACAGGTAGACTGTTTTTT; cdr3_aa: CASSTRLGTGRLFF
j_call: TRBJ2-1; v_call: TRBV11-3; clone_size: once; d_call: -; cdr3_nt: TGTGCCAGCAGCTTAGGGGACTTTAGCTCCTACAATGAGCAGTTCTTC; cdr3_aa: CASSLGDFSSYNEQFF
j_call: TRBJ1-3; v_call: TRBV5-1; clone_size: -; d_call: TRBD1; cdr3_nt: TGCGCCAGCAGCCCAATGACAGGGGGCGACTCTGGAAACACCATATATTTT; cdr3_aa: CASSPMTGGDSGNTIYF
j_call: TRBJ2-7; v_call: TRBV4-1; clone_size: -; d_call: TRBD1; cdr3_nt: TGCGCCAGCAGCCAGCCCCAGGGGGCGCGATACGAGCAGTACTTC; cdr3_aa: CASSQPQGARYEQYF
j_call: TRBJ1-2; v_call: TRBV7-2; clone_size: -; d_call: -; cdr3_nt: TGTGCCAGCAGCTTAGGAGGGTTCAGCAGCCAGTATGGCTACACCTTC; cdr3_aa: CASSLGGFSSQYGYTF
j_call: TRBJ2-7; v_call: TRBV4-1; clone_size: -; d_call: -; cdr3_nt: TGCGCCAGCAGCCAGACCCCTGGCTACGAGCAGTACTTC; cdr3_aa: CASSQTPGYEQYF
j_call: TRBJ1-1; v_call: TRBV5-4; clone_size: -; d_call: -; cdr3_nt: TGTGCCGGCAGAAGGGACGGACCTGGCACTGAAGCTTTCTTT; cdr3_aa: CAGRRDGPGTEAFF
j_call: TRBJ1-1; v_call: TRBV6-6; clone_size: few; d_call: -; cdr3_nt: TGTGCCAGCAGTTACTGGAGGACCGGGAACACTGAAGCTTTCTTT; cdr3_aa: CASSYWRTGNTEAFF
j_call: TRBJ2-7; v_call: TRBV19; clone_size: -; d_call: TRBD1; cdr3_nt: TGTGCCAGTAGCCGCGGACAGGGGAGCTCCTACGAGCAGTACTTC; cdr3_aa: CASSRGQGSSYEQYF
j_call: TRBJ1-5; v_call: TRBV18; clone_size: -; d_call: -; cdr3_nt: TGTGCCAGCTCACCAGGCCAGCGGCAGCCCCAGCATTTT; cdr3_aa: CASSPGQRQPQHF
j_call: TRBJ2-7; v_call: TRBV7-9; clone_size: once; d_call: -; cdr3_nt: TGTGCCAGCAGCTTAGGGCTTGGGGCCGAGCAGTACTTC; cdr3_aa: CASSLGLGAEQYF
j_call: TRBJ1-2; v_call: TRBV13; clone_size: -; d_call: -; cdr3_nt: TGTGCCAGCAGGGAAGTGGGGGGGCGAGGCTACACCTTC; cdr3_aa: CASREVGGRGYTF
j_call: TRBJ2-5; v_call: TRBV19; clone_size: -; d_call: -; cdr3_nt: TGTGCCAGTAGTATAATTCACATTAGGGGAGAGACCCAGTACTTC; cdr3_aa: CASSIIHIRGETQYF
j_call: TRBJ2-7; v_call: TRBV19; clone_size: -; d_call: TRBD1; cdr3_nt: TGTGCCAGTAGTCCCGCGGACAGGGAAGAGCAGTACTTC; cdr3_aa: CASSPADREEQYF
j_call: TRBJ2-3; v_call: TRBV29-1; clone_size: -; d_call: -; cdr3_nt: TGCAGCGTTGCTCGACAGGAGACAAGCACAGATACGCAGTATTTT; cdr3_aa: CSVARQETSTDTQYF
j_call: TRBJ2-2; v_call: TRBV4-3; clone_size: -; d_call: -; cdr3_nt: TGCGCCAGCAGCCGGACTAGGGGGGTTTCCGGGGAGCTGTTTTTT; cdr3_aa: CASSRTRGVSGELFF
j_call: TRBJ2-4; v_call: TRBV19; clone_size: -; d_call: TRBD2; cdr3_nt: TGTGCCAGTACCCCCCGGCGGGAGGGCCCGAGCGCAAACATTCAGTACTTC; cdr3_aa: CASTPRREGPSANIQYF
j_call: TRBJ2-3; v_call: TRBV12-5; clone_size: -; d_call: -; cdr3_nt: TGTGCTAGTGGTTTGGCGGGGGATACGCAGTATTTT; cdr3_aa: CASGLAGDTQYF
j_call: TRBJ1-2; v_call: TRBV18; clone_size: -; d_call: TRBD1; cdr3_nt: TGTGCCAGCTCACCACCGAGACAGGGGAGTCGTAACTATGGCTACACCTTC; cdr3_aa: CASSPPRQGSRNYGYTF
j_call: TRBJ2-1; v_call: TRBV2; clone_size: -; d_call: -; cdr3_nt: TGTGCCAGCATGAACAATGAGCAGTTCTTC; cdr3_aa: CASMNNEQFF
j_call: TRBJ2-1; v_call: TRBV29-1; clone_size: -; d_call: -; cdr3_nt: TGCAGCGCTGGTTCCGCGGGATGGGAAGGGATGAGGGGTAATGAGCAGTTCTTC; cdr3_aa: CSAGSAGWEGMRGNEQFF
j_call: TRBJ2-5; v_call: TRBV6-1; clone_size: once; d_call: TRBD1; cdr3_nt: TGTGCCAGCAGTGGAAGGGGGCGCCCGGGAGAGACCCAGTACTTC; cdr3_aa: CASSGRGRPGETQYF
j_call: TRBJ2-3; v_call: TRBV29-1; clone_size: -; d_call: -; cdr3_nt: TGCAGCGTGACCGGGACCCCTAGCACAGATACGCAGTATTTT; cdr3_aa: CSVTGTPSTDTQYF
j_call: TRBJ2-1; v_call: TRBV18; clone_size: -; d_call: -; cdr3_nt: TGTGCCAGCTCACCGATTGAGAATGAGCAGTTCTTC; cdr3_aa: CASSPIENEQFF
j_call: TRBJ2-1; v_call: TRBV7-2; clone_size: -; d_call: -; cdr3_nt: TGTGCCAGCAGCTTAGGTAGAGGCTATGAGCAGTTCTTC; cdr3_aa: CASSLGRGYEQFF
j_call: TRBJ2-7; v_call: TRBV19; clone_size: -; d_call: -; cdr3_nt: TGTGCCAGTAGTATCTCGACTCTAACCTACGAGCAGTACTTC; cdr3_aa: CASSISTLTYEQYF
j_call: TRBJ2-5; v_call: TRBV20-1; clone_size: -; d_call: -; cdr3_nt: TGCAGTGCTAGAGTAGGCGAGACCCAGTACTTC; cdr3_aa: CSARVGETQYF
j_call: TRBJ2-5; v_call: TRBV11-2; clone_size: -; d_call: TRBD2; cdr3_nt: TGTGCCAGCAGCTTAGATCGAGGGACTAGCGGGAGGAGAGGAGAGACCCAGTACTTC; cdr3_aa: CASSLDRGTSGRRGETQYF
j_call: TRBJ1-2; v_call: TRBV11-2; clone_size: -; d_call: TRBD1; cdr3_nt: TGTGCCAGCAGCTTAGATAGAGGACAGGGGATAAACTATGGCTACACCTTC; cdr3_aa: CASSLDRGQGINYGYTF
j_call: TRBJ1-1; v_call: TRBV6-5; clone_size: -; d_call: -; cdr3_nt: TGTGCCAGCAGTTACGGTTGGGTAAGGGGAACTGAAGCTTTCTTT; cdr3_aa: CASSYGWVRGTEAFF
j_call: TRBJ2-7; v_call: TRBV4-2; clone_size: -; d_call: TRBD1; cdr3_nt: TGTGCCAGCAGCTCCGGACAGGGGGCGGAGGAGCAGTACTTC; cdr3_aa: CASSSGQGAEEQYF
j_call: TRBJ2-1; v_call: TRBV7-2; clone_size: -; d_call: -; cdr3_nt: TGTGCCAGCAGCTTAGGTTTAGCTATTAGGTACAATGAGCAGTTCTTC; cdr3_aa: CASSLGLAIRYNEQFF
j_call: TRBJ2-7; v_call: TRBV5-1; clone_size: -; d_call: TRBD2; cdr3_nt: TGCGCCAGCAGCTCGGGACTAGCGAGCTCCTACGAGCAGTACTTC; cdr3_aa: CASSSGLASSYEQYF